This entry lists 24 T cell receptor beta chains sequenced from one sample in a study of blood T cell repertoires in COVID-19. Method: immunoSEQ multiplex PCR; TCRdb's copy keeps in-frame clones and lacks some. The sample contains approximately 400,000 clones, more than 65% of which appear only once. Material: peripheral blood. These receptors were collected from a human donor with acute or convalescent COVID-19. The donor label of this sample is uncertain.

The chain employs TRBV7-9 and TRBJ1-1; D ambiguous. From germline, CDR1 is SEHNR and CDR2 FQNEAQ (reference sequence). There are 14 residues in the CDR3. V lost 1 base and J lost 5, with 11 bases in between. This chain's CDR3 is CASSLVFVSTEAFF. In DNA, the CDR3 is TGTGCCAGCAGCTTAGTCTTTGTTTCGACTGAAGCTTTCTTT.

The rearrangement joins TRBV7-8 to TRBJ1-1, with D perhaps TRBD1 (6 bases). Trimming shortened V by 5 bases and J by 6 bases, and 13 bases separated the two germline ends. CDR1 and CDR2 from the germline V gene are SGHVS and FQNEAQ. CDR3 length: 13 amino acids. The CDR3 nucleotides read TGTGCCAGCAGCAAACAGGGAACCTCTGAAGCTTTCTTT. As protein: CASSKQGTSEAFF.

The rearrangement joins TRBV29-1 to TRBJ1-1, with 8 bases aligning to TRBD1. The J segment lost 6 bases and the V segment lost 6 bases, leaving 12 bases of the junction unmatched. This CDR3 comprises 14 residues. CDR1 and CDR2 from the germline V gene are SQVTM and ANQGSEA. CDR3: CSVLLDRVNPEAFF. The CDR3 coding sequence is TGCAGCGTCCTCTTGGACAGGGTAAACCCTGAAGCTTTCTTT. The full variable domain, in which reference TRBV29-1 and TRBJ1-1 provide the parts outside the CDR3, is SAVISQKPSRDICQRGTSLTIQCQVDSQVTMMFWYRQQPGQSLTLIATANQGSEATYESGFVIDKFPISRPNLTFSTLTVSNMSPEDSSIYLCSVLLDRVNPEAFFGQGTRLTVV.

The chain carries TRBV9 and TRBJ1-1, with TRBD1 identical over 8 bases. The CDR3 runs to 14 residues. Germline CDR1 is SGDLS and CDR2 is YYNGEE. V trimming: 3 bases; J trimming: 4 bases; junction bases outside the gene matches: 5. Written as DNA, the CDR3 is TGTGCCAGCAGCGGCCCGACAGGGGCCACTGAAGCTTTCTTT. Protein: CASSGPTGATEAFF.

V gene TRBV29-1 combines with J gene TRBJ1-1; unclear D gene. The CDR3 runs to 15 residues. Between the trimmed V and J ends, which lost 4 bases and 4 bases, there was a span of 19 bases. Germline V lookup: CDR1 SQVTM, CDR2 ANQGSEA. Here the CDR3 reads CSVGPARGMGTEAFF. The CDR3 coding sequence is TGCAGCGTTGGCCCTGCCCGGGGAATGGGCACTGAAGCTTTCTTT.

This chain joins TRBV28 and TRBJ2-7, with 11 bases lining up with TRBD1. The CDR3 is 13 amino acids. Germline V gene lookup returns CDR1 MDHEN and CDR2 SYDVKM. V lost 4 bases to trimming and J lost 6 bases; unmatched junction nucleotides: 2. In nucleotides, the CDR3 is TGTGCCAGCAGTTACGGACAGGGGGCCGAGCAGTACTTC. Its translation: CASSYGQGAEQYF.

This clone was found a few times. The chain is built from TRBV19 and TRBJ1-6; D possibly corresponds to TRBD1 (5 bases). V shed 4 bases and J shed 10 bases, with 11 bases lying between them. This CDR3 is built from 13 residues. Per the germline V gene, CDR1 is LNHDA and CDR2 is SQIVND (reference sequence). This CDR3 reads CASSKQAESPLHF. In DNA form, the CDR3 reads TGTGCCAGTAGTAAACAGGCAGAGTCACCCCTCCACTTT.

The V and J genes are TRBV28 and TRBJ1-5; possible D gene TRBD1, 5 bases. This CDR3 region has 12 residues. The germline gives CDR1 MDHEN, CDR2 SYDVKM. Trimming left V 4 bases short and J 5 bases short, with 6 bases between. CDR3 nucleotides: TGTGCCAGCAGTTGGGGGGATCAGCCCCAGCATTTT. Encoded protein: CASSWGDQPQHF.

This chain links TRBV6-1 with TRBJ2-1; TRBD1 might be the D (6 bases). CDR1 and CDR2 from the germline V gene are MNHNS and SASEGT. V was shortened by 1 base and J by 2 bases, with 15 bases between the two germline ends. The CDR3 is 17 amino acids. The CDR3 region is CASSEVRGTGPYNEQFF. CDR3 sequence (DNA): TGTGCCAGCAGTGAAGTAAGGGGGACGGGGCCCTACAATGAGCAGTTCTTC.

V is TRBV18 and J is TRBJ1-4, with D possibly being TRBD1 (5 bases). The CDR3 consists of 17 residues. Germline V gives CDR1 KGHSH, CDR2 LQKENI. V shed 3 bases and J shed 0 bases, with 14 bases lying between them. The CDR3 DNA follows: TGTGCCAGCTCACCGGTCTTGGGGCCTACAACTAATGAAAAACTGTTTTTT. Amino acid sequence: CASSPVLGPTTNEKLFF.

CDR3 bases: TGTGCCAGCAGTCGTAGCGGGAGCGGCGATGAGCAGTTCTTC. This translates into CASSRSGSGDEQFF. This chain connects TRBV5-4 to TRBJ2-1, with TRBD2 matching 9 bases. V trimming: 5 bases; J trimming: 8 bases; junction bases outside the gene matches: 8. CDR1 and CDR2 from the germline V gene are SGHNT and YYREEE (reference sequence). This CDR3 has 14 amino acids.

V usage is TRBV21-1 and J usage is TRBJ1-2. TRBV21-1 is a documented pseudogene. The CDR3 has 13 residues. In nucleotides, the CDR3 is TGTGCCAGCAGCAATCGGGTATACTATGGCTACACCTTC. It specifies CASSNRVYYGYTF.

V gene TRBV28 combines with J gene TRBJ2-1; 10 bases agree with TRBD1. V trimming: 4 bases; J trimming: 7 bases; junction bases outside the gene matches: 7. The CDR3 length is 15 residues. Germline CDR1 is MDHEN and CDR2 is SYDVKM. The CDR3 DNA reads as TGTGCCAGCAGTTCCCCCGGGACAGGGGAAAATGAGCAGTTCTTC. This gives the protein CASSSPGTGENEQFF.

The chain combines TRBV19 with TRBJ1-2; TRBD1 matches at 7 bases. This CDR3 has 15 residues. Germline lookup yields CDR1 LNHDA and CDR2 SQIVND (reference sequence). V trimming: 3 bases; J trimming: 3 bases; junction bases outside the gene matches: 7. The CDR3 sequence is CASSMQGEGYYGYTF. The CDR3 DNA reads TGTGCCAGTAGTATGCAGGGGGAAGGATACTATGGCTACACCTTC.

This clone turned up a few times. The J gene is TRBJ2-7, the V gene TRBV15, with TRBD2 matching 7 bases. Trimming removed 0 bases from V and 6 bases from J; junction bases left unmatched: 8. This CDR3 contains 15 residues. The germline V gene has CDR1 LNHNV and CDR2 YYDKDF (reference sequence). Here the CDR3 DNA reads TGTGCCACCAGCAGAGATCGGGTCACTAGCGCCGAGCAGTACTTC. Protein: CATSRDRVTSAEQYF.

The chain uses TRBV27 and TRBJ2-7, with TRBD1 identical over 8 bases. In germline, CDR1 is MNHEY, CDR2 SMNVEV (reference sequence). The trim removed 4 bases at V and 4 bases at J, leaving 6 bases unmatched. CDR3 length: 14 amino acids. The CDR3 DNA is TGTGCCAGCAGTTGGCAGGGGGCAACTTACGAGCAGTACTTC. Amino acid sequence: CASSWQGATYEQYF.

This rearrangement joins TRBV7-9 to TRBJ1-6; tentative D call: TRBD1 (5 bases). The CDR3 runs to 12 residues. V shed 7 bases and J shed 13 bases, with 14 bases lying between them. CDR1 SEHNR and CDR2 FQNEAQ come from the germline V gene (reference sequence). CDR3 nucleotides: TGTGCCAGCAACTCCTTAGGGGCTCCCCTCCACTTT. Translation gives CASNSLGAPLHF.

The J gene is TRBJ1-4, the V gene TRBV10-3; D remains ambiguous. V shed 3 bases and J shed 0 bases, with 11 bases lying between them. The CDR3 is 16 residues long. Germline CDR1 is ENHRY and CDR2 is SYGVKD. The CDR3 DNA reads as TGTGCCATCAGTGACCCAGGTTATGCAACTAATGAAAAACTGTTTTTT. It specifies CAISDPGYATNEKLFF.

This chain connects TRBV7-2 to TRBJ1-6; TRBD1 aligns across 9 bases. Trimming took 3 bases from V and 0 from J; bases not matched to a gene: 9. Germline V gene data show CDR1 as SGHTA and CDR2 as FQGNSA. The CDR3 runs 19 residues. This CDR3 reads CASSFGTGRQTSYNSPLHF. The CDR3 DNA follows: TGTGCCAGCAGCTTCGGGACAGGGCGCCAAACCTCCTATAATTCACCCCTCCACTTT.

The chain recombines TRBV29-1 with TRBJ1-2; 7 nucleotides match TRBD1. V shed 6 bases and J 9 bases; nucleotides not matched to a gene: 10. Germline V lookup: CDR1 SQVTM, CDR2 ANQGSEA. The CDR3 loop spans 12 amino acids. In DNA form, the CDR3 reads TGCAGCGTCACCCCCCAAAGGGGGCGCTACACCTTC. It is translated as CSVTPQRGRYTF.

The chain has TRBV21-1 and TRBJ1-1. TRBV21-1 is a pseudogene segment. This CDR3 has 12 residues. Here the CDR3 reads CASSPGLTEAFF. CDR3 DNA sequence: TGTGCCAGCTCCCCCGGACTTACAGAAGCTTTCTTT.

The rearrangement uses TRBV29-1 and TRBJ2-2; D is possibly TRBD2 (6 bases). Trimming stripped 3 bases from V and 9 bases from J, with 14 bases between. The germline V gene has CDR1 SQVTM and CDR2 ANQGSEA. There are 13 residues in the CDR3. DNA for the CDR3: TGCAGCGTTGATAGGGGACTCAGCCGGGAGCTGTTTTTT. It translates to CSVDRGLSRELFF.

The sample holds a few counts of this clone. This sequence joins TRBV11-2 and TRBJ1-2, with D possibly TRBD1 on 5 matching bases. CDR3 size: 13 residues. Trimming took off 3 bases at V and 6 bases at J, with 11 bases between the two ends. CDR1 is SGHAT and CDR2 is FQNNGV in the germline V gene. The CDR3 reads CASSFRGTNGYTF. Written as DNA, the CDR3 is TGTGCCAGCAGCTTTAGGGGCACCAATGGCTACACCTTC.

The rearrangement joins TRBV3-1 (or the pseudogene TRBV3-2) to TRBJ1-1; 10 nucleotides align to TRBD1. The V gene end was trimmed by 1 base and the J gene end by 1 base; junction bases not matched to a gene: 9. This CDR3 is built from 18 residues. Germline CDR1 and CDR2: LGHDT and YNNKEL (reference sequence). This CDR3 is CASSQVRGTGARNTEAFF. As DNA, the CDR3 is TGTGCCAGCAGCCAAGTTAGAGGGACAGGGGCTAGGAACACTGAAGCTTTCTTT.